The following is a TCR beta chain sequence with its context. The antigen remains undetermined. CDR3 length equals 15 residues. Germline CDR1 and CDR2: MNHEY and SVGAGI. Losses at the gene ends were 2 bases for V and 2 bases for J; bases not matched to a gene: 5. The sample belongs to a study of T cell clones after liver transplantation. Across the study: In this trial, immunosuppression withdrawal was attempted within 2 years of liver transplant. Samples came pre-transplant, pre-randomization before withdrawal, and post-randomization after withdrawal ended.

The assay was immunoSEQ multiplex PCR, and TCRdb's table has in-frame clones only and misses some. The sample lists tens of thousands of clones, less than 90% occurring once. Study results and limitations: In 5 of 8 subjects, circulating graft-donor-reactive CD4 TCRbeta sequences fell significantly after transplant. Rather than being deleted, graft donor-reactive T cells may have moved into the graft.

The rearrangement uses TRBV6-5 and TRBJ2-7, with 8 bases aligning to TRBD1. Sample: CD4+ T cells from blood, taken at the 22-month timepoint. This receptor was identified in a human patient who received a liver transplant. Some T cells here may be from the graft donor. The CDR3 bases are TGTGCCAGCAGTTACCAGGGGGCTCCTCCCTACGAGCAGTACTTC. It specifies CASSYQGAPPYEQYF.